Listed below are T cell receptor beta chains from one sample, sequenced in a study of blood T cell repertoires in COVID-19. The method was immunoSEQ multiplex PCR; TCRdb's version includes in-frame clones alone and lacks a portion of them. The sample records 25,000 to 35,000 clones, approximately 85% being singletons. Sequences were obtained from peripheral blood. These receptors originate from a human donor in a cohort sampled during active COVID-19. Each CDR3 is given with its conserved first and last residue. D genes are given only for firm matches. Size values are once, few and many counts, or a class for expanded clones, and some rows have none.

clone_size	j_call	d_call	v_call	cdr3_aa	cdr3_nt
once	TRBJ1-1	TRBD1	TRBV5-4	CASSLTGQTEAFF	TGTGCCAGCAGTCTGACAGGGCAGACTGAAGCTTTCTTT
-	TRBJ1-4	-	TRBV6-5	CASTSGHREKLFF	TGTGCCAGCACCTCCGGACATCGCGAAAAACTGTTTTTT
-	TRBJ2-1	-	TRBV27	CASSLRSGNNEQFF	TGTGCCAGCAGTTTAAGGTCAGGGAACAATGAGCAGTTCTTC
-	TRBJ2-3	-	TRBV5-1	CASSLGTYTDTQYF	TGCGCCAGCAGCTTGGGCACATACACAGATACGCAGTATTTT
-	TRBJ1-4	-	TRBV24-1	CATSDLWGLATNEKLFF	TGTGCCACCAGTGATTTATGGGGACTAGCAACTAATGAAAAACTGTTTTTT
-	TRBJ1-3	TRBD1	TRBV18	CASSLQDRVTGNTIYF	TGTGCCAGCTCACTACAGGACAGGGTGACAGGAAACACCATATATTTT
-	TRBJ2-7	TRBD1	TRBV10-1	CASSETGAELYEQYF	TGCGCCAGCAGTGAGACAGGGGCGGAACTCTACGAGCAGTACTTC
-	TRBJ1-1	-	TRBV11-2	CASRGRFTEAFF	TGTGCCAGCAGGGGGAGGTTCACTGAAGCTTTCTTT
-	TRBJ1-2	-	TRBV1	CTSSQDAGTSYGYTF	TGCACCAGCAGCCAAGATGCGGGGACTTCCTATGGCTACACCTTC
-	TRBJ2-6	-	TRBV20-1	CSASRQPGANVLTF	TGCAGTGCTAGTCGACAGCCTGGGGCCAACGTCCTGACTTTC
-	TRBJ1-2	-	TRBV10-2	CASSELSGRPYGYTF	TGCGCCAGCAGTGAGTTATCGGGAAGACCCTATGGCTACACCTTC
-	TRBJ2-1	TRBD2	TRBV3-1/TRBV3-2	CASSPWTSGSYNEQFF	TGTGCCAGCAGCCCCTGGACTAGCGGGAGCTACAATGAGCAGTTCTTC
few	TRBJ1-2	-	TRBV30	CAWIRTYGYTF	TGTGCCTGGATACGGACTTATGGCTACACCTTC
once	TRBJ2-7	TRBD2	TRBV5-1	CASSFGLGSYEQYF	TGCGCCAGCAGCTTTGGACTAGGAAGTTACGAGCAGTACTTC
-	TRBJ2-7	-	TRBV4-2	CASSDSTGLLREQYF	TGTGCCAGCAGCGACTCGACAGGCCTCCTCCGAGAGCAGTACTTC
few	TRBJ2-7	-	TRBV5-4	CASSLEYRQAHEQYF	TGTGCCAGCAGCTTGGAATATAGGCAGGCACACGAGCAGTACTTC
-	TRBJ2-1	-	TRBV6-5	CASSTGFEQFF	TGTGCCAGCAGCACAGGGTTTGAGCAGTTCTTC
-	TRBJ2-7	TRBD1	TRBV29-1	CSVEGGDRGKGEQYF	TGCAGCGTTGAAGGAGGGGACAGGGGTAAAGGGGAGCAGTACTTC
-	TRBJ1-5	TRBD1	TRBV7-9	CASSDGQGIYSNQPQHF	TGTGCCAGCAGCGATGGACAGGGAATTTATAGCAATCAGCCCCAGCATTTT
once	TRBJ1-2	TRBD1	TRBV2	CASKDRVQDGYTF	TGTGCCAGCAAAGACAGGGTACAGGATGGCTACACCTTC
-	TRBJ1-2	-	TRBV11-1	CASSLSAGVNYGYTF	TGTGCCAGCAGCTTATCGGCAGGGGTTAACTATGGCTACACCTTC
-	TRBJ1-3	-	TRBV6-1	CASSSGGPPGNTIYF	TGTGCCAGCAGTTCCGGGGGGCCACCTGGAAACACCATATATTTT
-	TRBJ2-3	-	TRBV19	CASSTILTDTQYF	TGTGCCAGTAGTACTATCCTCACAGATACGCAGTATTTT
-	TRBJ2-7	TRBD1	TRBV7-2	CASSLGAGGGYEQYF	TGTGCCAGCAGCTTGGGGGCAGGGGGCGGATACGAGCAGTACTTC
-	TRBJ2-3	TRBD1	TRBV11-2	CASSFGDRARIDTQYF	TGTGCCAGCAGCTTCGGGGACAGGGCGAGGATAGATACGCAGTATTTT
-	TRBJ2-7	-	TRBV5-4	CASSWEKAYEQYF	TGTGCCAGCAGCTGGGAGAAGGCCTACGAGCAGTACTTC
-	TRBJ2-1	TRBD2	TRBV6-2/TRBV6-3	CASSHDMIAGDVNEQFF	TGTGCCAGCAGCCATGATATGATTGCGGGAGATGTTAATGAGCAGTTCTTC
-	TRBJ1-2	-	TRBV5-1	CASSPEGEVGYTF	TGCGCCAGCAGCCCGGAGGGAGAGGTTGGCTACACCTTC
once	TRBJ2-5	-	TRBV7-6	CASSLVIAREVETQYF	TGTGCCAGCAGCTTAGTGATCGCGCGAGAGGTAGAGACCCAGTACTTC
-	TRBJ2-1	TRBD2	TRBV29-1	CSGASGGYYNEQFF	TGCAGCGGGGCCTCGGGAGGGTACTACAATGAGCAGTTCTTC
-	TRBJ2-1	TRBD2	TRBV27	CASSLRLAGSYNEQFF	TGTGCCAGCAGTTTAAGACTAGCGGGCTCTTACAATGAGCAGTTCTTC
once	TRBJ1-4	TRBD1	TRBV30	CAWGTGGGEKLFF	TGTGCCTGGGGGACAGGGGGTGGTGAAAAACTGTTTTTT
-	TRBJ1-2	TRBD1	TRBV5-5	CASSRQGEDYGYTF	TGTGCCAGCAGCCGACAGGGCGAGGACTATGGCTACACCTTC
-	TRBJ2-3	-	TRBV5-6	CASSLALAFTDTQYF	TGTGCCAGCAGCTTGGCTCTAGCATTCACAGATACGCAGTATTTT
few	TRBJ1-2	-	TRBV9	CASSVVLEGSGYTF	TGTGCCAGCAGCGTAGTGCTTGAGGGCTCGGGCTACACCTTC
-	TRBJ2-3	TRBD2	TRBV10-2	CASKLAASTDTQYF	TGCGCCAGCAAACTAGCGGCCAGCACAGATACGCAGTATTTT
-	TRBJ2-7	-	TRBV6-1	CASSETLVGGWDHEQYF	TGTGCCAGCAGTGAAACTTTGGTCGGGGGATGGGACCACGAGCAGTACTTC
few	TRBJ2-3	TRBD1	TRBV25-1	CASSADRVQVDTQYF	TGTGCCAGCAGTGCTGACAGGGTACAAGTAGATACGCAGTATTTT
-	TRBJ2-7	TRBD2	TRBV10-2	CASIIAGGSYEQYF	TGCGCCAGCATAATAGCGGGGGGAAGCTACGAGCAGTACTTC
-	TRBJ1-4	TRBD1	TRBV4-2	CASSQDRGTNEKLFF	TGTGCCAGCAGCCAGGACAGGGGAACTAATGAAAAACTGTTTTTT
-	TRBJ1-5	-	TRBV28	CASSTGNAITQHF	TGTGCCAGCAGTACAGGAAACGCTATCACCCAGCATTTT
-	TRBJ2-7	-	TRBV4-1	CASSQDRTSWQYF	TGCGCCAGCAGCCAAGATAGAACTAGCTGGCAGTACTTC
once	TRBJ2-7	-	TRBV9	CASSVAGGFYEQYF	TGTGCCAGCAGCGTAGCGGGGGGCTTCTACGAGCAGTACTTC
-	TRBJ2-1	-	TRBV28	CASSLIQGWDEQFF	TGTGCCAGCAGTCTAATACAGGGATGGGATGAGCAGTTCTTC
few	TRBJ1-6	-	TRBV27	CASQVVGGNSPLHF	TGTGCCAGCCAGGTGGTGGGGGGGAATTCACCCCTCCACTTT
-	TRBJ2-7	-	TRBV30	CAWSWDFQSYEQYF	TGTGCCTGGAGCTGGGACTTCCAGTCCTACGAGCAGTACTTC
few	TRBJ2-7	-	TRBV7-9	CASSPEVREQYF	TGTGCCAGCAGCCCCGAGGTTCGCGAGCAGTACTTC
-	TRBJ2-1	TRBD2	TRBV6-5	CASSYSTSGRNEQFF	TGTGCCAGCAGTTACTCCACGAGCGGGAGAAATGAGCAGTTCTTC
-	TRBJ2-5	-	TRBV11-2	CASSYGIGDQYF	TGTGCCAGCAGCTATGGCATCGGGGACCAGTACTTC
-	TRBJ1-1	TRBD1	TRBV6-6	CASSHSRTGLNTEAFF	TGTGCCAGCAGTCACTCCCGGACAGGTTTGAACACTGAAGCTTTCTTT
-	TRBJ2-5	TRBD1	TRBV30	CAWRDWDRGEGETQYF	TGTGCCTGGAGGGACTGGGACAGGGGGGAGGGGGAGACCCAGTACTTC